These 22 T cell receptor beta chains came from one sample sequenced in a study of blood T cell repertoires in COVID-19. Profiled with immunoSEQ multiplex PCR; TCRdb holds only in-frame clones, not every one. The sample comprises around 300,000 clones, approximately 86% of which are singletons, and about 1% rests with the top ten. The sample was PBMCs or T cells enriched from blood (not recorded which). The receptor set was obtained from a woman in her 30s who had recovered from COVID-19.

This chain uses TRBV4-3 with TRBJ1-5; D is ambiguous. Germline lookup yields CDR1 LGHNA and CDR2 YSLEER. This CDR3 comprises 14 residues. Trimming took 0 bases from V and 7 from J, leaving 10 bases between them. The chain's CDR3 is CASSQDEEIQPQHF. As DNA, the CDR3 is TGCGCCAGCAGCCAAGATGAGGAGATCCAGCCCCAGCATTTT.

CDR3 nucleotide sequence: TGTGCCACCCCAAAAAGGGACTTACGGGAATATGGCTACACCTTC. As protein: CATPKRDLREYGYTF. The chain joins TRBV28 to TRBJ1-2; D is perhaps TRBD1 (5 bases). Trimming pared 10 bases from V and 5 bases from J, leaving 23 bases between. Germline loops: CDR1 MDHEN, CDR2 SYDVKM. This CDR3 has 15 residues.

The genes are TRBV24-1 and TRBJ1-2, with 9 bases fitting TRBD1. The J segment lost 4 bases and the V segment lost 2 bases, leaving 10 bases of the junction unmatched. The CDR3 has 17 amino acids. CDR1 is KGHDR and CDR2 is SFDVKD in the germline V gene. CDR3 sequence reads: CATSDYTGTGHGYGYTF. CDR3 DNA sequence: TGTGCCACCAGTGATTACACCGGGACAGGGCACGGCTATGGCTACACCTTC.

This rearrangement joins TRBV29-1 to TRBJ2-7; 9 bases match TRBD1. The trim removed 2 bases at V and 4 bases at J, leaving 9 bases unmatched. This CDR3 spans 15 amino acids. Germline CDR1 and CDR2: SQVTM and ANQGSEA. CDR3 in amino acids: CSVEYSGTGLYEQYF. The CDR3 DNA follows: TGCAGCGTTGAATACTCCGGGACAGGGCTATACGAGCAGTACTTC.

This chain links TRBV4-3 with TRBJ2-7; a possible D gene is TRBD2 (5 bases). This CDR3 is 16 amino acids long. Trimming removed 1 base at V and 4 bases at J, with 17 bases between. Germline V gives CDR1 LGHNA, CDR2 YSLEER. The CDR3: CASSQVARGIGYEQYF. As DNA, the CDR3 is TGCGCCAGCAGCCAAGTTGCCCGAGGGATAGGGTACGAGCAGTACTTC.

This sequence joins TRBV28 and TRBJ2-5; 9 positions agree with TRBD2. Germline-derived CDR1 and CDR2 are MDHEN and SYDVKM. The CDR3 is 16 residues long. J gave up 4 bases and V 2 bases, and 8 bases lay outside the gene matches. DNA of the CDR3: TGTGCCAGCAGTTTAATGGGGCGGGGGGGCCCAGAGACCCAGTACTTC. Its protein product is CASSLMGRGGPETQYF.

The chain employs TRBV14 and TRBJ2-7; TRBD1 is a possible D gene (6 bases). Trimming left V 1 base short and J 3 bases short, with 13 bases between. CDR3 length: 15 amino acids. The germline V gene encodes CDR1 SGHDN and CDR2 FVKESK. CDR3 in amino acids: CASSQVGQRRYEQYF. DNA for the CDR3: TGTGCCAGCAGCCAAGTCGGACAGAGACGCTACGAGCAGTACTTC.

V and J are TRBV7-9 and TRBJ2-1; maybe TRBD2 (7 bases). The CDR3 has 15 amino acids. Trimming removed 6 bases from V and 10 bases from J, with 22 bases in between. Germline CDR1 SEHNR, CDR2 FQNEAQ (reference sequence). The CDR3 DNA is TGTGCCAGCAGTGCTGGGGGCGGGGGCAGGGACGAGCAGTTCTTC. Residues: CASSAGGGGRDEQFF. The full variable domain, completed using reference TRBV7-9 and TRBJ2-1, is DTGVSQNPRHKITKRGQNVTFRCDPISEHNRLYWYRQTLGQGPEFLTYFQNEAQLEKSRLLSDRFSAERPKGSFSTLEIQRTEQGDSAMYLCASSAGGGGRDEQFFGPGTRLTVL.

The J gene is TRBJ2-1, the V gene TRBV11-3; 13 bases align to TRBD2. The CDR3 is made up of 17 amino acids. Per germline, CDR1 SGHNT and CDR2 YENEEA. V dropped 9 bases and J dropped 8; count of bases not matched to a gene: 16. CDR3 nucleotide sequence: TGTGCCAGTATGGGGACTAGCGGGGCCCCGGCCGTCTATGAGCAGTTCTTC. Its protein is CASMGTSGAPAVYEQFF.

J is TRBJ2-2 and V is TRBV6-1; tentatively, D is TRBD2 (5 bases). The CDR3 loop spans 16 amino acids. Trimming removed 2 bases from V and 6 bases from J, with 16 bases in between. Germline CDR1 and CDR2: MNHNS and SASEGT. CDR3 protein: CASSEQPGGFSGELFF. The DNA of the CDR3 is TGTGCCAGCAGTGAACAGCCAGGCGGGTTTTCCGGGGAGCTGTTTTTT.

This clone has more than one count but fewer than ten. The rearrangement links TRBV7-9 to TRBJ2-5, with D perhaps TRBD1 (5 bases). V lost 3 bases to trimming and J lost 1 base, with 6 bases between them. The CDR3 has 13 residues. Germline V gives CDR1 SEHNR, CDR2 FQNEAQ (reference sequence). The CDR3 loop reads CASSFTGQETQYF. CDR3 coding DNA: TGTGCCAGCAGCTTTACAGGCCAAGAGACCCAGTACTTC.

The chain couples TRBV9 to TRBJ1-5, with TRBD1 as a possible D gene (5 bases). CDR1 SGDLS and CDR2 YYNGEE come from the germline V gene. V shed 4 bases and J shed 5 bases, with 16 bases lying between them. The CDR3 runs 15 residues. The CDR3 spells CASSSRGTSDQPQHF. CDR3 nucleotide sequence: TGTGCCAGCAGCTCTCGCGGGACGTCGGATCAGCCCCAGCATTTT.

This chain connects TRBV27 to TRBJ2-7; 7 bases agree with TRBD1. Germline V gene sequence: CDR1 MNHEY, CDR2 SMNVEV (reference sequence). The CDR3 runs to 16 residues. V was clipped by 3 bases and J by 0 bases; unmatched bases: 8. CDR3 amino acids: CASSLGPGQISYEQYF. CDR3 nucleotides: TGTGCCAGCAGTTTGGGACCGGGACAGATCTCCTACGAGCAGTACTTC.

To note about this clone: Other DNA sequences of this sample code for an identical CDR3. The V call is TRBV2, the J call TRBJ1-5; 7 positions agree with TRBD1. The CDR3 runs to 13 residues. Germline CDR1 is SNHLY and CDR2 is FYNNEI. V shed 3 bases, J shed 6 bases, and the junction held 2 bases outside the gene matches. The CDR3: CASSEQGGQPQHF. The CDR3, as DNA: TGTGCCAGCAGTGAGCAGGGGGGTCAGCCCCAGCATTTT.

The chain joins TRBV18 to TRBJ2-7, with TRBD2 matching 10 bases. The CDR3 consists of 17 residues. The germline CDR1 and CDR2 sequences are KGHSH and LQKENI. Trimming at V came to 3 bases and at J to 4 bases, leaving 12 bases not matched to a gene. The CDR3 DNA follows: TGTGCCAGCTCACCTATACTAACTAGCGGGATCCTATACGAGCAGTACTTC. Encoded protein: CASSPILTSGILYEQYF.

The chain couples TRBV5-8 to TRBJ1-5; 8 bases map to TRBD1. The CDR3 is 18 amino acids. Unmatched junction bases numbered 14, after V lost 5 bases and J lost 1 base. Germline loops: CDR1 SGHTS, CDR2 YDEGEE. The CDR3 sequence is CASRLGQGFVSSNQPQHF. In nucleotides, the CDR3 is TGTGCCAGCAGGCTAGGACAGGGATTTGTATCGAGCAATCAGCCCCAGCATTTT.

This clone came up once. This chain links TRBV5-6 with TRBJ2-7; TRBD1 aligns across 7 bases. This CDR3 is built from 16 residues. Trimming removed 0 bases from V and 0 bases from J; junction bases left unmatched: 6. Looked up from germline, CDR1 is SGHDT and CDR2 is YYEEEE. The CDR3 sequence: CASSLAKDRSSYEQYF. CDR3 coding DNA: TGTGCCAGCAGCTTGGCGAAGGACAGGAGCTCCTACGAGCAGTACTTC.

The chain carries TRBV25-1 and TRBJ1-6, with D perhaps matching TRBD1 (5 bases). The V gene lost 1 base and the J gene lost 4 bases, with 11 bases spanning the gap. CDR1 and CDR2 (germline): MGHDK, SYGVNS. This CDR3 spans 16 amino acids. The CDR3 spells CASSEWGGTYNSPLHF. Written as DNA, the CDR3 is TGTGCCAGCAGTGAATGGGGGGGGACTTATAATTCACCCCTCCACTTT.

CDR3 nucleotide sequence: TGTGCCAGCAGCCCGGGGGGGACTAGCGGTGAGTGGGAGACCCAGTACTTC. Residues: CASSPGGTSGEWETQYF. This chain uses TRBV3-1 (or the pseudogene TRBV3-2) with TRBJ2-5; 11 bases match TRBD2. Germline CDR1 is LGHDT and CDR2 is YNNKEL (reference sequence). V lost 4 bases to trimming and J lost 5 bases; unmatched junction nucleotides: 12. The CDR3 spans 17 residues.

The chain employs TRBV10-3 and TRBJ1-5, with 9 bases lining up with TRBD1. Germline V lookup: CDR1 ENHRY, CDR2 SYGVKD. J lost 3 bases, V lost 5 bases, and 2 bases had no gene match. The CDR3 length is 14 residues. Here the CDR3 DNA reads TGTGCCATCAGTAGGGACAGGGACAATCAGCCCCAGCATTTT. Translated: CAISRDRDNQPQHF.

V and J are TRBV28 and TRBJ1-4, with D tentatively TRBD1 (6 bases). Trimming cost V 4 bases and J 0 bases, with 12 bases left between them. The germline CDR1 and CDR2 sequences are MDHEN and SYDVKM. The CDR3 has 16 amino acids. The CDR3 sequence: CASSWTESSTNEKLFF. For the CDR3, the DNA is TGTGCCAGCAGTTGGACAGAATCCTCAACTAATGAAAAACTGTTTTTT.

The chain employs TRBV5-1 and TRBJ2-1; 11 nucleotides line up with TRBD2. The CDR3 length is 15 residues. With V trimmed by 2 bases and J by 3 bases, 1 base remained unmatched. CDR1 and CDR2 from the germline V gene are SGHRS and YFSETQ. CDR3 region: CASSLLAGDYNEQFF. CDR3 coding DNA: TGCGCCAGCAGCTTACTAGCGGGGGACTACAATGAGCAGTTCTTC.